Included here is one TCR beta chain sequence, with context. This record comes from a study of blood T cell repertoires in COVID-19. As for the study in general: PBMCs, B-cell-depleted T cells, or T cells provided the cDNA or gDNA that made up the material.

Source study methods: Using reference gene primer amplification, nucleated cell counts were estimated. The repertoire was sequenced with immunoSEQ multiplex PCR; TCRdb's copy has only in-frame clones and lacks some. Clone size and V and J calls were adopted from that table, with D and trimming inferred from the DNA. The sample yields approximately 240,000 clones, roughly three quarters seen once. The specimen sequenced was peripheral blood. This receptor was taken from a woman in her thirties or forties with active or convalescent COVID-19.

Here the CDR3 reads CASSGRGATNEKLFF. DNA of the CDR3: TGTGCCAGCAGCGGGCGGGGGGCAACTAATGAAAAACTGTTTTTT. The rearrangement uses TRBV4-2 and TRBJ1-4; possible D gene TRBD1, 5 bases. Trimming cost V 5 bases and J 0 bases, with 10 bases left between them. This CDR3 has 15 amino acids. Germline V gene sequence: CDR1 LGHNA, CDR2 YNFKEQ.